These 12 T cell receptor beta chains came from one sample sequenced in a study of Graves' ophthalmopathy and Graves' hyperthyroidism. Using RNA transcripts, the TCR beta CDR3 regions were amplified. First-round RT-PCR with HTBI primers preceded a second-round multiplex PCR. TCRdb called the multiplex PCR reads again in MiXCR, with one record for every CDR3 protein. Of about 370,000 distinct CDR3 sequences listed, roughly a sixth are singletons. Sample: peripheral blood. These receptors were taken from an adult woman with stable Graves' hyperthyroidism.

This clonotype was picked up many times. The CDR3 region is CSASPTTGREAFF. The CDR3, as DNA: TGCAGTGCTAGCCCCACCACGGGCCGAGAAGCTTTCTTT. The chain uses TRBV20-1 and TRBJ1-1; D not resolved. Germline values: CDR1 DFQATT, CDR2 SNEGSKA (reference sequence). The V end lost 3 bases, the J end lost 8 bases, and 16 bases lay between the germline ends. The CDR3 loop spans 13 amino acids.

This clonotype has ten or more counts. The V gene is TRBV12-3 or TRBV12-4, the J gene TRBJ2-2; D not certain. Deletions cut 6 bases from V and 2 bases from J, with 4 bases between. This CDR3 contains 12 residues. CDR3 DNA sequence: TGTGCCAGCAGCCCAAACACCGGGGAGCTGTTTTTT. It yields the protein CASSPNTGELFF.

This clonotype appeared many times. This sequence joins TRBV6-5 and TRBJ2-7, with D perhaps given as TRBD1 or TRBD2 (5 bases each). Germline loops: CDR1 MNHEY, CDR2 SVGAGI. With 0 bases removed from V and 4 bases from J, the gap between germline ends came to 13 bases. CDR3 size: 15 residues. The CDR3 loop reads CASSYSGPEGYEQYF. The CDR3 nucleotides are TGTGCCAGCAGTTACTCGGGACCCGAGGGATACGAGCAGTACTTC.

The V gene is TRBV27, the J gene TRBJ2-7; D gene ambiguous. Trimming cost V 4 bases and J 2 bases, with 12 bases left between them. The CDR3 is 14 residues long. Germline loops: CDR1 MNHEY, CDR2 SMNVEV (reference sequence). The CDR3 region has the DNA TGTGCCAGCAGTTCCTCGGACGGAACCTACGAGCAGTACTTC. Translating gives CASSSSDGTYEQYF.

There are many counts of this clonotype. J is TRBJ1-2 and V is TRBV24-1, with D possibly TRBD1 on 6 matching bases. This CDR3 contains 14 residues. The V and J ends lost 2 bases and 7 bases respectively, with 13 bases between them. In germline, CDR1 is KGHDR, CDR2 SFDVKD. The CDR3 region is CATSDSDRILGYTF. The CDR3 bases are TGTGCCACCAGTGATTCCGACAGGATCCTTGGCTACACCTTC.

This clonotype was picked up many times. The rearrangement links TRBV6-5 to TRBJ2-7; 8 positions agree with TRBD1. The ends lost 0 bases at V and 0 bases at J; junction bases unmatched: 4. The germline CDR1 and CDR2 sequences are MNHEY and SVGAGI. The CDR3 runs 16 residues. As DNA, the CDR3 is TGTGCCAGCAGTTACTCTTGGACAGGGATCTCCTACGAGCAGTACTTC. Protein product: CASSYSWTGISYEQYF.

This clonotype came up many times. The gene calls are TRBV2 and TRBJ1-6, with D hard to call. The CDR3 runs to 16 residues. V lost 0 bases, J lost 5 bases, and 11 bases lay in between. The germline V gene encodes CDR1 SNHLY and CDR2 FYNNEI. The CDR3 protein is CASSEADGRNNSPLHF. CDR3 nucleotide sequence: TGTGCCAGCAGTGAAGCCGATGGGCGCAATAATTCACCCCTCCACTTT.

This clonotype was seen repeatedly, ten times or more. The rearrangement links TRBV7-2 to TRBJ1-1; D gene unclear. From germline, CDR1 is SGHTA and CDR2 FQGNSA. Trimming cost V 0 bases and J 1 base, with 12 bases left between them. The length of the CDR3 is 16 residues. The CDR3 sequence: CASSLAQAARNTEAFF. CDR3 DNA sequence: TGTGCCAGCAGCTTAGCCCAGGCGGCAAGGAACACTGAAGCTTTCTTT.

Within the sample, this clonotype is medium-sized. The chain has TRBV28 and TRBJ1-1; D ambiguous. From germline, CDR1 is MDHEN and CDR2 SYDVKM. The CDR3 covers 14 residues. V gave up 3 bases and J gave up 0 bases, with 8 bases separating them. The CDR3 region has the DNA TGTGCCAGCAGTTTCAACAACATGAACACTGAAGCTTTCTTT. Its protein is CASSFNNMNTEAFF.

This clonotype showed up many times. This chain links TRBV10-3 with TRBJ1-5; 9 positions agree with TRBD1. The CDR3 spans 16 residues. CDR1 and CDR2 from the germline V gene are ENHRY and SYGVKD. V trimming: 0 bases; J trimming: 5 bases; junction bases outside the gene matches: 5. The DNA for the CDR3 is TGTGCCATCAGTGAGTCGAGGACAGGGGTTGATCAGCCCCAGCATTTT. It specifies CAISESRTGVDQPQHF.

V usage is TRBV10-2 and J usage is TRBJ2-5, with 9 bases identical to TRBD2. Germline V gene data show CDR1 as WSHSY and CDR2 as SAAADI. CDR3 length: 16 residues. The V gene end was trimmed by 4 bases and the J gene end by 4 bases; junction bases not matched to a gene: 10. CDR3 nucleotide sequence: TGCGCCAGCAGTGCTGATTTAGCGGGAGTGGGAGAGACCCAGTACTTC. This translates into CASSADLAGVGETQYF.

This clonotype was picked up many times. The chain recombines TRBV2 with TRBJ2-7; 7 bases are shared with TRBD2. Germline values: CDR1 SNHLY, CDR2 FYNNEI. This CDR3 spans 15 amino acids. V lost 6 bases and J lost 5; bases outside the gene matches: 13. The CDR3 DNA follows: TGTGCCAGCAGAGAGACTAGCCTCATGGACCACGAGCAGTACTTC. Translation: CASRETSLMDHEQYF.